The 2 T cell receptor beta chains reported below all come from one sample, sequenced in a study of T cell clonality in common variable immunodeficiency. Antigen specificity for these receptors is unknown. Study findings and constraints: Reportedly, TCR beta sequences from common variable immunodeficiency showed fewer deletions and N-nucleotide insertions.

Measured with immunoSEQ multiplex PCR; TCRdb has only the in-frame clones, and not every one. The table lists more than 20,000 clones, with no singletons. Sequencing was done on a sample of peripheral blood mononuclear cells. The receptors shown here come from a human donor with common variable immunodeficiency.

This clone showed up just a few times. The read halts 3 residues ahead of the CDR3 end, with the missing end drawn from the germline J gene. V is TRBV2 and J is TRBJ2-6; possible D gene TRBD1, 6 bases. Germline loops: CDR1 SNHLY, CDR2 FYNNEI. The CDR3 is made up of 17 amino acids. Trimming stripped 6 bases from V and 0 bases from J, with 15 bases between. CDR3 DNA (partial): TGTGCCAGCAGCTACGCCGGGACACACTCTGGGGCCAACGTC. Amino acid sequence: CASSYAGTHSGANV. The full CDR3 is CASSYAGTHSGANVLTF.

This clone occurred a few times. The CDR3 is cut off 3 residues early in the read; its end comes from the germline J gene. The chain has TRBV7-3 and TRBJ2-3; 8 nucleotides agree with TRBD2. Germline CDR1 is SGHTA and CDR2 is FQGTGA. The V and J ends lost 2 bases and 2 bases, in that order; junction bases with no gene match: 9. The CDR3 covers 17 residues. The CDR3 bases that were read are TGTGCCAGCAGCTTATCGGCTAGCGGGTACTACACAGATACG. Translating gives CASSLSASGYYTDT. The entire CDR3 protein reads CASSLSASGYYTDTQYF.